This T cell receptor (beta chain) emerged from a study of T cells in Graves' hyperthyroidism and ophthalmopathy. TCR beta CDR3 regions were amplified from RNA transcripts. Initially, a first-round RT-PCR of the TCR CDR3 employed the HTBI primer set. A single record per CDR3 protein comes from TCRdb applying MiXCR to the multiplex PCR reads. The sample has 350,000 to 450,000 distinct CDR3 sequences; about 15% are singletons. Newly diagnosed hyperthyroidism, duration under 2 months, in patients aged 18 to 65. This CDR3 comprises 15 residues. The germline V gene has CDR1 SGHDT and CDR2 YYEEEE. V shed 5 bases and J 6 bases; nucleotides not matched to a gene: 6.

The sequenced sample was blood. The J gene is TRBJ2-3, the V gene TRBV5-6; 13 bases align to TRBD2. The clonotype originates from a woman aged 55-69 years with Graves' hyperthyroidism. Written as DNA, the CDR3 is TGTGCCAGCAGACTTGGACTAGCGGGAGCGGATACGCAGTATTTT. Translated, it gives CASRLGLAGADTQYF.